One sample yielded the 13 T cell receptor beta chains listed below, sequenced in a study of blood T cell repertoires in COVID-19. Profiled with immunoSEQ multiplex PCR; TCRdb holds only in-frame clones, not every one. In the table there are a few hundred thousand clones, roughly 88% of which are singletons. Source material: peripheral blood. These receptors came from a man aged 45-65 years with COVID-19, enrolled during active disease.

This rearrangement joins TRBV5-1 to TRBJ2-2, with TRBD2 matching over 7 bases. V shed 2 bases and J 2 bases; nucleotides not matched to a gene: 6. Germline CDR1 and CDR2: SGHRS and YFSETQ. The CDR3 totals 16 residues. The CDR3 DNA reads as TGCGCCAGCAGCTTTACTAGCGTGGGTAACACCGGGGAGCTGTTTTTT. It yields the protein CASSFTSVGNTGELFF.

This clone was counted once. The J gene is TRBJ1-4, the V gene TRBV25-1; perhaps TRBD1 as D (6 bases). The CDR3 extends over 15 amino acids. The V end was cut by 6 bases, the J end by 7 bases, with 18 bases between. CDR1 MGHDK and CDR2 SYGVNS come from the germline V gene. CDR3 region: CASSPGGGPGEKLFF. DNA for the CDR3: TGTGCCAGCAGCCCCGGGGGGGGCCCAGGTGAAAAACTGTTTTTT.

V usage is TRBV27 and J usage is TRBJ1-6, with D possibly matching TRBD1 (6 bases). This CDR3 is 15 amino acids long. The V end was cut by 5 bases, the J end by 2 bases, with 10 bases between. The germline V gene has CDR1 MNHEY and CDR2 SMNVEV (reference sequence). The CDR3 nucleotides read TGTGCCAGCAGTGCCGGGACAACCTATAATTCACCCCTCCACTTT. Encoded protein: CASSAGTTYNSPLHF.

The V call is TRBV11-2, the J call TRBJ2-5; D is possibly TRBD2 (6 bases). Trimming took off 6 bases at V and 0 bases at J, with 11 bases between the two ends. The CDR3 sequence is 14 residues long. Germline V gives CDR1 SGHAT, CDR2 FQNNGV. CDR3 sequence reads: CASSGLAYQETQYF. The CDR3, as DNA: TGTGCCAGCAGTGGTCTAGCGTACCAAGAGACCCAGTACTTC.

The gene calls are TRBV6-4 and TRBJ1-6; TRBD1 is a possible D gene (5 bases). This CDR3 is built from 15 residues. Germline V lookup: CDR1 MRHNA, CDR2 SNTAGT. The V end was cut by 8 bases, the J end by 2 bases, with 13 bases between. Here the CDR3 reads CASGGGITYNSPLHF. CDR3 sequence (DNA): TGTGCCAGCGGGGGAGGAATCACCTATAATTCACCCCTCCACTTT.

The chain has TRBV10-3 and TRBJ2-3, with 7 bases fitting TRBD2. V shed 10 bases and J 2 bases; nucleotides not matched to a gene: 12. In germline, CDR1 is ENHRY, CDR2 SYGVKD. The CDR3 extends over 15 amino acids. CDR3 sequence: CATTGRELITDTQYF. The DNA for the CDR3 is TGTGCCACTACTGGGCGGGAGCTAATCACAGATACGCAGTATTTT.

This chain links TRBV7-2 with TRBJ2-7; D gene uncertain. This CDR3 has 13 residues. The germline gives CDR1 SGHTA, CDR2 FQGNSA. V was clipped by 1 base and J by 3 bases, with 7 bases between them. The CDR3 DNA reads TGTGCCAGCAGCTTAGGGCCAGACTACGAGCAGTACTTC. This sequence encodes CASSLGPDYEQYF.

The rearrangement joins TRBV9 to TRBJ2-3; 10 positions match TRBD2. The germline V gene has CDR1 SGDLS and CDR2 YYNGEE. V was clipped by 0 bases and J by 5 bases; unmatched bases: 6. The CDR3 totals 16 residues. CDR3 DNA: TGTGCCAGCAGCGTAGTCACTAGCGGGGCCCAAGATACGCAGTATTTT. It yields the protein CASSVVTSGAQDTQYF.

This clone has more than one count but fewer than ten. The chain couples TRBV13 to TRBJ2-3; possible D gene TRBD1, 5 bases. Germline values: CDR1 PRHDT, CDR2 FYEKMQ (reference sequence). The CDR3 runs 12 residues. The germline V and J ends were trimmed by 5 bases and 5 bases, with 8 bases remaining between them. CDR3: CASSGARDTQYF. The CDR3 DNA reads as TGTGCCAGCAGCGGGGCCCGAGATACGCAGTATTTT.

The J gene is TRBJ1-2, the V gene TRBV19; D gene unclear. The CDR3 contains 16 residues. Trimming stripped 1 base from V and 0 bases from J, with 12 bases between. The germline V gene has CDR1 LNHDA and CDR2 SQIVND (reference sequence). CDR3 loop: CASSIVAGFSNYGYTF. CDR3 DNA sequence: TGTGCCAGTAGTATAGTGGCAGGCTTTTCTAACTATGGCTACACCTTC. Together with reference TRBV19 and TRBJ1-2, the CDR3 gives the full variable domain: DGGITQSPKYLFRKEGQNVTLSCEQNLNHDAMYWYRQDPGQGLRLIYYSQIVNDFQKGDIAEGYSVSREKKESFPLTVTSAQKNPTAFYLCASSIVAGFSNYGYTFGSGTRLTVV.

The chain recombines TRBV7-2 with TRBJ2-7, with 7 bases identical to TRBD1. The germline V gene has CDR1 SGHTA and CDR2 FQGNSA. The J segment lost 2 bases and the V segment lost 5 bases, leaving 6 bases of the junction unmatched. The CDR3 is 14 amino acids. CDR3 sequence reads: CASSADRPPYEQYF. The CDR3 coding sequence is TGTGCCAGCAGCGCGGACAGGCCTCCCTACGAGCAGTACTTC. The whole variable domain, remainder taken from reference TRBV7-2 and TRBJ2-7, is GAGVSQSPSNKVTEKGKDVELRCDPISGHTALYWYRQSLGQGLEFLIYFQGNSAPDKSGLPSDRFSAERTGGSVSTLTIQRTQQEDSAVYLCASSADRPPYEQYFGPGTRLTVT.

Only one count was recorded for this clone. The chain uses TRBV7-6 and TRBJ2-5; 10 nucleotides line up with TRBD2. The CDR3 sequence is 14 residues long. CDR1 and CDR2 (germline): SGHVS, FNYEAQ. V lost 2 bases and J lost 3; bases outside the gene matches: 0. The CDR3 sequence is CASSLSGREETQYF. The CDR3 nucleotides read TGTGCCAGCAGCTTAAGCGGGAGGGAAGAGACCCAGTACTTC. The whole variable domain, filled in from reference TRBV7-6 and TRBJ2-5, reads GAGVSQSPRYKVTKRGQDVALRCDPISGHVSLYWYRQALGQGPEFLTYFNYEAQQDKSGLPNDRFSAERPEGSISTLTIQRTEQRDSAMYRCASSLSGREETQYFGPGTRLLVL.

The chain uses TRBV4-1 and TRBJ2-1; 11 bases fit TRBD2. The CDR3 contains 16 residues. V lost 3 bases, J lost 6 bases, and 7 bases stayed unmatched. Germline V CDR1 and CDR2: MGHRA, YSYEKL. In DNA form, the CDR3 reads TGCGCCAGCAGCCACCCACTAGCGGGGGAAGTCAATGAGCAGTTCTTC. Its translation: CASSHPLAGEVNEQFF.